This TCR beta chain was recorded in a study of blood T cell repertoires in COVID-19. Study as a whole: Sites across the United States, Italy and Spain contributed samples from acute and convalescent COVID-19.

The assay was immunoSEQ multiplex PCR, and TCRdb's table has in-frame clones only and misses some. Of roughly 68,000 clones listed, about 87% are singletons. What was sequenced was peripheral blood. The clonotype was recovered from a woman in her seventies with acute or convalescent COVID-19.

The CDR3 loop is CAILDRGVSPLHF. The CDR3 DNA reads TGTGCCATCCTGGACAGGGGGGTTTCACCCCTCCACTTT. This sequence joins TRBV12-3 or TRBV12-4 and TRBJ1-6, with 10 positions matching TRBD1. CDR3 size: 13 residues. The J segment lost 9 bases and the V segment lost 10 bases, leaving 6 bases of the junction unmatched.